Listed here are 14 T cell receptor beta chains from one sample, sequenced in a study of identical twins. TCRdb re-derived calls from the 5' RACE reads in MiXCR, one entry per CDR3 protein. The table includes around 220,000 distinct CDR3 sequences, 11% to 15% detected once. Sequencing input: memory (CD45RO+) T cells sorted from blood. The receptors come from a young woman in good health.

This clonotype was observed a few times. The chain is built from TRBV6-5 and TRBJ2-1; 9 bases align to TRBD2. CDR1 is MNHEY, CDR2 SVGAGI, per germline. The V gene end was trimmed by 0 bases and the J gene end by 8 bases; junction bases not matched to a gene: 11. The CDR3 length is 17 residues. CDR3 coding DNA: TGTGCCAGCAGTTACTCCCGACTAGCGGCCGGAGGCCATGAGCAGTTCTTC. It encodes CASSYSRLAAGGHEQFF.

This clonotype occurred a few times. The J gene is TRBJ2-7, the V gene TRBV7-8; D possibly corresponds to TRBD1 (5 bases). With 1 base removed from V and 6 bases from J, the gap between germline ends came to 7 bases. Germline assignment: CDR1 SGHVS and CDR2 FQNEAQ. This CDR3 contains 12 residues. CDR3 region: CASSLVQGEQYF. The CDR3 nucleotides are TGTGCCAGCAGCTTAGTGCAGGGCGAGCAGTACTTC. Full variable domain (outside the CDR3, taken from reference TRBV7-8 and TRBJ2-7): GAGVSQSPRYKVAKRGQDVALRCDPISGHVSLFWYQQALGQGPEFLTYFQNEAQLDKSGLPSDRFFAERPEGSVSTLKIQRTQQEDSAVYLCASSLVQGEQYFGPGTRLTVT.

In this sample, this clonotype turned up many times. V is TRBV7-2 and J is TRBJ2-3; D is unclear. V lost 4 bases to trimming and J lost 2 bases, with 4 bases between them. CDR3 length equals 12 residues. The V gene's germline CDR1 is SGHTA and CDR2 FQGNSA. The CDR3 here is CASSSYTDTQYF. The CDR3 DNA reads as TGTGCCAGCAGCTCTTACACAGATACGCAGTATTTT.

A note on this clonotype: Germline and junction disagree at one end, which may indicate a read error. V is TRBV9 and J is TRBJ2-3; 12 bases agree with TRBD2. CDR3 size: 17 residues. The germline CDR1 and CDR2 sequences are SGDLS and YYNGEE. The CDR3 nucleotides read TGTGCCGGCAGCGTAGAAACTAGCGGGAGGTCCGGTAGTACGCAGTATTTT. As protein: CAGSVETSGRSGSTQYF.

The chain recombines TRBV7-9 with TRBJ1-1; D may be TRBD1 (5 bases). Germline V gives CDR1 SEHNR, CDR2 FQNEAQ (reference sequence). There are 13 residues in the CDR3. The V and J ends lost 1 base and 11 bases respectively, with 14 bases between them. The CDR3 nucleotides read TGTGCCAGCAGCTTAGGTAATGTAGGGGCGGCTTTCTTT. Its translation: CASSLGNVGAAFF.

CDR3 sequence: CASSLGVSSYTF. CDR3 DNA sequence: TGTGCCAGCAGTTTGGGGGTTTCTAGCTACACCTTC. This chain uses TRBV12-3 or TRBV12-4 with TRBJ1-2, with D maybe TRBD1 (5 bases). The ends were cut back, 3 bases at V and 9 bases at J, with 11 bases in the middle. The CDR3 totals 12 residues.

This clonotype was counted only a few times. This rearrangement joins TRBV6-1 to TRBJ2-3, with a weak D call TRBD2 (6 bases). The V and J ends lost 7 bases and 0 bases respectively, with 14 bases between them. The CDR3 consists of 15 residues. CDR1 and CDR2 (germline): MNHNS, SASEGT. CDR3 nucleotides: TGTGCCAGCAAGGGCCGGGACTCCAGCACAGATACGCAGTATTTT. It yields the protein CASKGRDSSTDTQYF.

The V call is TRBV3-1, the J call TRBJ2-1; D might be TRBD1 or TRBD2, each matching 5 bases. The V gene's germline CDR1 is LGHDT and CDR2 YNNKEL (reference sequence). This CDR3 has 14 residues. Trimming stripped 8 bases from V and 8 bases from J, with 19 bases between. This CDR3 reads CASSGRFIGDEQFF. In DNA, the CDR3 is TGTGCCAGCTCGGGGCGGTTTATAGGTGATGAGCAGTTCTTC.

The genes are TRBV5-8 and TRBJ2-7; D may be TRBD1 (5 bases). The CDR3 extends over 11 amino acids. In germline, CDR1 is SGHTS, CDR2 YDEGEE. V gave up 2 bases and J gave up 6 bases, with 6 bases separating them. The CDR3 sequence is CASSLGAEQYF. The CDR3 region has the DNA TGTGCCAGCAGCTTAGGGGCCGAGCAGTACTTC.

This chain connects TRBV7-3 to TRBJ2-4; D unclear. The CDR3 is 13 amino acids. Trimming took off 2 bases at V and 6 bases at J, with 8 bases between the two ends. Germline CDR1 is SGHTA and CDR2 is FQGTGA. The CDR3 loop is CASSLDRLNIQYF. CDR3 coding DNA: TGTGCCAGCAGCTTAGATAGACTAAACATTCAGTACTTC.

This clonotype showed up just a few times. The V and J genes are TRBV3-1 and TRBJ2-4; the D gene is possibly TRBD2 (6 bases). CDR3 length: 15 amino acids. The germline V and J ends were trimmed by 1 base and 11 bases, with 18 bases remaining between them. Germline V gene sequence: CDR1 LGHDT, CDR2 YNNKEL (reference sequence). As DNA, the CDR3 is TGTGCCAGCAGCCAAGCCGGAGGGACCCTCCAGGTTCAGTACTTC. It is translated as CASSQAGGTLQVQYF.

The genes are TRBV18 and TRBJ1-1; possibly TRBD1 for D (6 bases). Germline V gene lookup returns CDR1 KGHSH and CDR2 LQKENI. The CDR3 runs 12 residues. The V end lost 3 bases, the J end lost 8 bases, and 10 bases lay between the germline ends. The CDR3 nucleotides are TGTGCCAGCTCACCGCAGACAGGAGAAGCTTTCTTT. This sequence encodes CASSPQTGEAFF.

The V gene is TRBV4-1, the J gene TRBJ2-3, with 12 bases identical to TRBD2. Germline CDR1 is MGHRA and CDR2 is YSYEKL. There are 18 residues in the CDR3. With V trimmed by 0 bases and J by 10 bases, 14 bases remained unmatched. CDR3 sequence reads: CASSQDRGLAGGPSAQYF. CDR3 in DNA: TGCGCCAGCAGCCAAGATCGAGGGCTAGCGGGGGGGCCCTCTGCGCAGTATTTT.

This clonotype has just a few counts. This chain joins TRBV19 and TRBJ2-1, with TRBD2 identical over 8 bases. V was pared by 6 bases and J by 3 bases, with 10 bases of the junction left unmatched. CDR1 is LNHDA and CDR2 is SQIVND in the germline V gene (reference sequence). The length of the CDR3 is 16 residues. The DNA for the CDR3 is TGTGCCAGTAGCGCCCAAAGTAGCGGGGACTACAATGAGCAGTTCTTC. It is translated as CASSAQSSGDYNEQFF.